This T cell receptor beta chain was captured by sequencing in a study of T cells of healthy individuals. This clonotype was observed at least ten times. MiXCR, run by TCRdb on the 5' RACE reads, gives a single entry per CDR3 protein. The data show some 85,000 distinct CDR3 sequences, approximately 4.8% seen once. Germline lookup yields CDR1 KGHSH and CDR2 LQKENI. V dropped 8 bases and J dropped 0 bases, with 3 bases sitting between them. The CDR3 is 11 amino acids. The sequence came from a female donor in good health. The chain joins TRBV18 to TRBJ2-3; D call uncertain. CDR3 coding DNA: TGTGCCAGCCGCAGCACAGATACGCAGTATTTT. Amino acid sequence: CASRSTDTQYF.